The clone carrying this T cell receptor beta chain was detected a few times. Its specificity is unknown. Germline CDR1 and CDR2: SGHNT and YYREEE (reference sequence). Trimming stripped 6 bases from V and 1 base from J, with 17 bases between. This CDR3 is built from 15 residues. This sample is part of a study of T-cell memory formation after mild COVID-19. Findings and limits, study-wide: Mainly in CM and EM were contracting CD4+ clones; CD8+ were in EMRA.

TCRdb analysed the 5' RACE reads with MiXCR anew, one entry per CDR3 protein. The sample has fewer than 700,000 distinct CDR3 sequences, less than 25% seen once. V is TRBV5-4 and J is TRBJ2-7; perhaps TRBD2 as D (6 bases). The source of this sequence is an adult woman who had mild COVID-19 (a few samples of this study predate the infection). Cell type and time point are not known. The sequenced material came from PBMCs or a T cell subset sorted from them (not recorded which). The CDR3 is CASTSGGKDSYEQYF. CDR3 in DNA: TGTGCCAGCACCTCCGGGGGAAAGGATTCCTACGAGCAGTACTTC.